The entry below describes one TCR beta chain. Its specificity is not known. The data belong to a study of PD-L1 blockade in urothelial cancer. About the research overall: Dosed intravenously at 1,200 mg every 3 weeks, atezolizumab was initiated by patients around 2014. Whole-study findings and limits: Patients who had durable benefit saw their tumor-associated blood clones expand more at 3 weeks.

V lost 5 bases, J lost 7 bases, and 8 bases stayed unmatched. The CDR3 length is 14 residues. CDR1 MNHEY and CDR2 SVGAGI come from the germline V gene. Described time point: peripheral blood 6 weeks after treatment start. TCR analog templates of synthetic origin were spiked into each PCR. Only in-frame clones appear in the TCRdb table, and some are missing; sequencing was by immunoSEQ multiplex PCR. The repertoire holds about 50,000 clones, with around 82% as singletons. The chain joins TRBV6-5 to TRBJ1-3; 7 nucleotides line up with TRBD1. The specimen was PBMCs, collected around atezolizumab (anti-PD-L1) treatment. This receptor was obtained from a man aged 50 or older with urothelial cancer. The CDR3 sequence: CASSTRDRENTIYF. Written as DNA, the CDR3 is TGTGCCAGCAGTACTAGAGACAGGGAGAACACCATATATTTT.